One and the same sample provided the 26 T cell receptor beta chains below, sequenced in a study of CD8 T cells in ankylosing spondylitis. TCRdb re-derived calls from the 5' RACE reads in MiXCR, one entry per CDR3 protein. This table holds roughly 200,000 distinct CDR3 sequences, around 25% found once. The sample was blood, either unsorted or a sorted T cell fraction (not recorded which). These receptor sequences come from a male donor with ankylosing spondylitis or in good health (not recorded which).

There are many counts of this clonotype. The J gene is TRBJ2-6, the V gene TRBV10-3; 7 bases map to TRBD2. Germline values: CDR1 ENHRY, CDR2 SYGVKD. V lost 5 bases and J lost 0; bases outside the gene matches: 4. The CDR3 spans 16 residues. The CDR3 sequence is CAISSSGGSGANVLTF. The CDR3 DNA follows: TGTGCCATCAGTTCTAGCGGAGGCTCTGGGGCCAACGTCCTGACTTTC.

The table lists this clonotype with many counts. This chain joins TRBV10-3 and TRBJ2-1; tentative D call: TRBD1 (5 bases). Between the trimmed V and J ends, which lost 3 bases and 0 bases, there was a span of 15 bases. The CDR3 has 17 residues. Germline V gives CDR1 ENHRY, CDR2 SYGVKD. The CDR3 is CAISEPPQGTSYNEQFF. The CDR3 bases are TGTGCCATCAGTGAACCCCCGCAGGGCACCTCCTACAATGAGCAGTTCTTC.

This clonotype was picked up many times. This rearrangement joins TRBV29-1 to TRBJ2-7; 10 bases fit TRBD1. After removal of 4 bases from V and 3 bases from J, the junction contained 6 bases not matched to a gene. CDR3 size: 14 residues. Germline CDR1 reads SQVTM; CDR2 reads ANQGSEA. As DNA, the CDR3 is TGCAGCGTTGGGCTGGGACAGGGGTACTACGAGCAGTACTTC. The encoded protein is CSVGLGQGYYEQYF.

The chain employs TRBV20-1 and TRBJ2-3; 10 positions match TRBD2. Per germline, CDR1 DFQATT and CDR2 SNEGSKA (reference sequence). Trimming at V came to 6 bases and at J to 4 bases, leaving 10 bases not matched to a gene. The CDR3 consists of 15 residues. The DNA for the CDR3 is TGCAGTGCACGGACTAGCGGAAATTTAGCAGATACGCAGTATTTT. Amino acids: CSARTSGNLADTQYF.

This clonotype was observed many times. V usage is TRBV3-1 and J usage is TRBJ1-1; the D gene is possibly TRBD1 (5 bases). Germline lookup yields CDR1 LGHDT and CDR2 YNNKEL (reference sequence). V lost 0 bases to trimming and J lost 6 bases, with 14 bases between them. The CDR3 covers 15 residues. The CDR3 DNA sequence: TGTGCCAGCAGCCAAGATTCTGGGGGAGGGGCTGAAGCTTTCTTT. Translating it yields CASSQDSGGGAEAFF.

This chain joins TRBV4-2 and TRBJ2-7; D is perhaps TRBD1 (5 bases). The germline gives CDR1 LGHNA, CDR2 YNFKEQ. There are 15 residues in the CDR3. V lost 1 base and J 0 bases, leaving 10 bases between the germline ends. The CDR3 DNA reads as TGTGCCAGCAGCCAAGGCGCAGGGCGCTCCTACGAGCAGTACTTC. Encoded protein: CASSQGAGRSYEQYF.

The chain carries TRBV12-3 or TRBV12-4 and TRBJ2-7, with D uncertain. This CDR3 comprises 15 residues. Trimming pared 4 bases from V and 2 bases from J, leaving 15 bases between. The CDR3 nucleotides read TGTGCCAGCAGTTCAGCCCGATACAACACCTACGAGCAGTACTTC. It encodes CASSSARYNTYEQYF.

The gene calls are TRBV12-3 or TRBV12-4 and TRBJ2-6; perhaps D is TRBD1 or TRBD2 (5 bases each). Trimming stripped 5 bases from V and 0 bases from J, with 20 bases between. This CDR3 comprises 19 residues. The CDR3 here is CASSPPPRDVPSGANVLTF. The DNA for the CDR3 is TGTGCCAGCAGTCCCCCCCCTCGGGACGTTCCCTCTGGGGCCAACGTCCTGACTTTC.

This clonotype was detected ten times or more. CDR3 residues: CATSDSRGQSNQPQHF. The CDR3 region has the DNA TGTGCCACCAGTGATTCGAGGGGACAAAGCAATCAGCCCCAGCATTTT. This chain links TRBV24-1 with TRBJ1-5; a weak D match, TRBD1 (6 bases). CDR3 length: 16 amino acids. The germline gives CDR1 KGHDR, CDR2 SFDVKD. With 2 bases removed from V and 1 base from J, the gap between germline ends came to 11 bases.

The CDR3 DNA reads as TGTGCCAGCAGCGACAGACGGAGCCCGGGTTTAACCGGGGAGCTGTTTTTT. This codes for CASSDRRSPGLTGELFF. The V call is TRBV5-8, the J call TRBJ2-2; D might be TRBD1 (5 bases). V lost 4 bases, J lost 5 bases, and 21 bases lay in between. CDR3 length: 17 residues. CDR1 and CDR2 from the germline V gene are SGHTS and YDEGEE.

There are a few counts of this clonotype. CDR3 DNA sequence: TGCAGCGTTGAAAAAGGGACAGGGGAATTCTACGAGCAGTACTTC. Its translation is CSVEKGTGEFYEQYF. The rearrangement links TRBV29-1 to TRBJ2-7; 10 bases line up with TRBD1. The CDR3 has 15 residues. The germline CDR1 and CDR2 sequences are SQVTM and ANQGSEA. V lost 2 bases, J lost 3 bases, and 7 bases stayed unmatched.

This clonotype was detected many times. The V gene is TRBV24-1, the J gene TRBJ2-1, with 11 bases fitting TRBD2. V was clipped by 3 bases and J by 7 bases; unmatched bases: 10. CDR3 length: 17 amino acids. CDR1 KGHDR and CDR2 SFDVKD come from the germline V gene. Here the CDR3 DNA reads TGTGCCACCAGTGATCTCGGACTAGCGGGCTCTGGTAATGAGCAGTTCTTC. Amino acids: CATSDLGLAGSGNEQFF.

This clonotype appeared many times. The chain joins TRBV20-1 to TRBJ2-3, with TRBD2 matching 8 bases. V lost 6 bases and J lost 0; bases outside the gene matches: 5. Germline-derived CDR1 and CDR2 are DFQATT and SNEGSKA (reference sequence). This CDR3 comprises 14 residues. In DNA form, the CDR3 reads TGCAGTGCCACACTAGCGGTTAGCACAGATACGCAGTATTTT. Amino acid sequence: CSATLAVSTDTQYF.

V is TRBV10-3 and J is TRBJ2-3; D possibly corresponds to TRBD2 (6 bases). The CDR3 is 14 amino acids. CDR1 ENHRY and CDR2 SYGVKD come from the germline V gene. V was cut by 4 bases and J by 4 bases, with 12 bases left in between. Here the CDR3 reads CAISGGGRSDTQYF. CDR3 DNA sequence: TGTGCCATCAGTGGAGGAGGGAGGTCAGATACGCAGTATTTT.

The CDR3 coding sequence is TGCAGTGCTCGGGACGCCCAGAATGAGCAGTTCTTC. Translated, it gives CSARDAQNEQFF. The V and J genes are TRBV20-1 and TRBJ2-1, with D perhaps matching TRBD1 or TRBD2 (5 bases each). Germline values: CDR1 DFQATT, CDR2 SNEGSKA (reference sequence). The CDR3 extends over 12 amino acids. The V end lost 5 bases, the J end lost 7 bases, and 12 bases lay between the germline ends.

This clonotype was counted a few times. The genes are TRBV20-1 and TRBJ1-5, with TRBD1 as a possible D gene (6 bases). This CDR3 is 14 amino acids long. The V gene lost 6 bases and the J gene lost 3 bases, with 15 bases spanning the gap. Germline V gene sequence: CDR1 DFQATT, CDR2 SNEGSKA (reference sequence). The CDR3 protein is CSAQKDSDNQPQHF. DNA for the CDR3: TGCAGTGCCCAGAAGGACAGCGACAATCAGCCCCAGCATTTT.

The chain uses TRBV6-5 and TRBJ1-5; the match to TRBD1 covers 8 bases. V was clipped by 5 bases and J by 3 bases; unmatched bases: 6. From germline, CDR1 is MNHEY and CDR2 SVGAGI. The CDR3 is made up of 15 amino acids. For the CDR3, the DNA is TGTGCCAGCAGTACCCGACAGGGGAACAATCAGCCCCAGCATTTT. The encoded protein is CASSTRQGNNQPQHF.

The chain uses TRBV5-1 and TRBJ2-7; D not certain. V was clipped by 0 bases and J by 6 bases, with 7 bases between them. The CDR3 covers 12 residues. From germline, CDR1 is SGHRS and CDR2 YFSETQ. The chain's CDR3 is CASSLDGREQYF. CDR3 DNA sequence: TGCGCCAGCAGCTTGGATGGACGCGAGCAGTACTTC.

In this sample, this clonotype turned up a few times. The gene calls are TRBV2 and TRBJ2-1; TRBD2 matches 8 bases. The CDR3 loop spans 13 amino acids. Germline CDR1 SNHLY, CDR2 FYNNEI. The V gene end was trimmed by 7 bases and the J gene end by 12 bases; junction bases not matched to a gene: 11. The DNA of the CDR3 is TGTGCCAGCACCCTAAACCCGGGGGGGTTGCAGTTCTTC. Protein product: CASTLNPGGLQFF.

The chain employs TRBV7-9 and TRBJ1-2, with no clear D. CDR1 SEHNR and CDR2 FQNEAQ come from the germline V gene (reference sequence). The CDR3 is 15 residues long. The V end lost 1 base, the J end lost 4 bases, and 13 bases lay between the germline ends. In DNA, the CDR3 is TGTGCCAGCAGCTTAGGTGATAAGGACCTCTATGGCTACACCTTC. It encodes CASSLGDKDLYGYTF.

V gene TRBV9 combines with J gene TRBJ1-3; D perhaps matches TRBD1 (5 bases). Germline lookup yields CDR1 SGDLS and CDR2 YYNGEE. This CDR3 region has 15 residues. The V and J ends lost 3 bases and 4 bases respectively, with 14 bases between them. CDR3 DNA sequence: TGTGCCAGCAGCGGTGGCCGCGGGACGGGAAACACCATATATTTT. This gives the protein CASSGGRGTGNTIYF.

This clonotype came up many times. This chain links TRBV3-1 with TRBJ2-7, with D possibly TRBD1 on 6 matching bases. The germline V and J ends were trimmed by 0 bases and 2 bases, with 14 bases remaining between them. The length of the CDR3 is 16 residues. Per the germline V gene, CDR1 is LGHDT and CDR2 is YNNKEL (reference sequence). This chain's CDR3 is CASSQDFTGRTYEQYF. For the CDR3, the DNA is TGTGCCAGCAGCCAAGATTTTACAGGGAGAACCTACGAGCAGTACTTC.

The chain employs TRBV11-2 and TRBJ2-1, with D possibly being TRBD1 or TRBD2 (6 bases each). This CDR3 is built from 15 residues. Germline V gene data show CDR1 as SGHAT and CDR2 as FQNNGV. V was clipped by 5 bases and J by 4 bases, with 15 bases between them. This CDR3 reads CASSPLGGQYNEQFF. In DNA, the CDR3 is TGTGCCAGCAGCCCGCTAGGGGGGCAATACAATGAGCAGTTCTTC.

This clonotype was seen only a few times. The chain is built from TRBV4-2 and TRBJ1-4; D gene ambiguous. V was shortened by 0 bases and J by 0 bases, with 2 bases between the two germline ends. The CDR3 sequence is 14 residues long. The V gene's germline CDR1 is LGHNA and CDR2 YNFKEQ. This CDR3 is CASSQDSTNEKLFF. CDR3 bases: TGTGCCAGCAGCCAAGATTCAACTAATGAAAAACTGTTTTTT.

This clonotype was seen repeatedly, ten times or more. The rearrangement joins TRBV5-1 to TRBJ2-1; D is perhaps TRBD2 (6 bases). Germline lookup yields CDR1 SGHRS and CDR2 YFSETQ. The CDR3 has 14 amino acids. Trimming removed 3 bases from V and 6 bases from J, with 13 bases in between. The CDR3 DNA follows: TGCGCCAGCAGCTGGCGGGACGGGGGCAATGAGCAGTTCTTC. As protein: CASSWRDGGNEQFF.

The CDR3 loop is CSARGWRDIEAFF. The CDR3 DNA sequence: TGCAGTGCCCGAGGGTGGAGGGACATTGAAGCTTTCTTT. This chain links TRBV20-1 with TRBJ1-1; tentatively, D is TRBD1 (6 bases). Germline-derived CDR1 and CDR2 are DFQATT and SNEGSKA (reference sequence). The CDR3 loop spans 13 amino acids. V lost 6 bases to trimming and J lost 7 bases, with 18 bases between them.